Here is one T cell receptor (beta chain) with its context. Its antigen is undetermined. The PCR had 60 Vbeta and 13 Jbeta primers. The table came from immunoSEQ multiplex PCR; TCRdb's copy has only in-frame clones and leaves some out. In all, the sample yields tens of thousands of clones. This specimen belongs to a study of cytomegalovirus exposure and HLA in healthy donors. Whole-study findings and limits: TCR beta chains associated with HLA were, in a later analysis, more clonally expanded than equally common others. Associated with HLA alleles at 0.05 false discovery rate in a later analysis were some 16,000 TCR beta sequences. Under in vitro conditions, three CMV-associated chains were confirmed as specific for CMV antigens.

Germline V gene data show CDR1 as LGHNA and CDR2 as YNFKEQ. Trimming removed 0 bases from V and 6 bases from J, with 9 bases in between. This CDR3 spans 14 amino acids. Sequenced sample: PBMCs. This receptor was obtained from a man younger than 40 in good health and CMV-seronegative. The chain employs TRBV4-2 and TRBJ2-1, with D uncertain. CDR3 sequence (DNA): TGTGCCAGCAGCCAAGATGGGCTATCCAATGAGCAGTTCTTC. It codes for CASSQDGLSNEQFF.